A selection of T cell receptor beta chains follows, all from one sample in a study of shared clonotypes between healthy human individuals. Clones were read by immunoSEQ multiplex PCR, and TCRdb kept only the in-frame ones, dropping some. The sample contains 2,500,000 or so clones, 90% to 95% of which appear only once. What was sequenced was naive CD4+ T cells from PBMCs. The receptors here all came from a man aged 18 to 30 in good health. Some clones in this sample may be carry-over from other donors' samples. The CDR3 runs from the conserved cysteine through the conserved F or W. A D gene is named only where the DNA matches it firmly. Rows give clone size only sometimes, using once, few, many, or a class for an expanded clone.

d_call j_call clone_size v_call cdr3_aa cdr3_nt
NA TRBJ2-3 NA TRBV28 CASSRNYRTDTQYF TGTGCCAGCAGTCGGAACTATCGCACAGATACGCAGTATTTT
TRBD1 TRBJ2-7 NA TRBV11-3 CASSLPGQPKGEQYF TGTGCCAGCAGCTTACCGGGACAGCCGAAAGGGGAGCAGTACTTC
NA TRBJ2-7 NA TRBV30 CAWGEQGPWEQYF TGTGCTTGGGGGGAACAGGGCCCTTGGGAGCAGTACTTC
NA TRBJ2-5 NA TRBV5-1 CASRTGTLSYQETQYF TGCGCCAGCAGAACCGGGACACTAAGTTACCAAGAGACCCAGTACTTC
NA TRBJ1-2 NA TRBV19 CASSSPPWGVANYGYTF TGTGCCAGTAGTTCACCCCCCTGGGGGGTAGCTAACTATGGCTACACCTTC
NA TRBJ2-3 NA TRBV4-3 CASSPGEIDTQYF TGCGCCAGCAGCCCCGGGGAGATAGATACGCAGTATTTT
NA TRBJ2-3 NA TRBV2 CASSDRRASTDTQYF TGTGCCAGCAGTGATAGGCGGGCTAGCACAGATACGCAGTATTTT
TRBD1 TRBJ1-1 NA TRBV18 CASRGDRGRTEAFF TGTGCCAGCCGGGGGGACAGGGGTAGAACTGAAGCTTTCTTT
NA TRBJ1-3 NA TRBV6-1 CASSEAPGRFVFGNTIYF TGTGCCAGCAGTGAAGCCCCGGGTCGGTTCGTCTTTGGAAACACCATATATTTT
NA TRBJ1-1 NA TRBV9 CASSGGVNTEAFF TGTGCCAGCAGCGGAGGGGTTAACACTGAAGCTTTCTTT
NA TRBJ2-7 once TRBV28 CASNLYQRGPYEQYF TGTGCCAGCAACCTGTACCAAAGGGGACCCTACGAGCAGTACTTC
NA TRBJ2-7 NA TRBV2 CASRGRTSSYEQYF TGTGCCAGCAGAGGACGGACCAGCTCCTACGAGCAGTACTTC
TRBD2 TRBJ2-2 NA TRBV10-3 CAISEAPGLAGGLNTGELFF TGTGCCATCAGTGAGGCTCCGGGACTAGCGGGTGGGCTAAACACCGGGGAGCTGTTTTTT
NA TRBJ2-6 NA TRBV28 CASTTPESLAGANVLTF TGTGCCAGCACCACTCCGGAGTCACTCGCTGGGGCCAACGTCCTGACTTTC
NA TRBJ2-7 NA TRBV15 CATSKGRDPAYEQYF TGTGCCACCAGCAAAGGCCGGGACCCTGCCTACGAGCAGTACTTC
TRBD1 TRBJ1-2 NA TRBV28 CASSLSRQGASFGYTF TGTGCCAGCAGTTTATCTAGACAGGGGGCAAGTTTTGGCTACACCTTC
NA TRBJ2-7 NA TRBV11-3 CASSLGAGGSEQYF TGTGCCAGCAGCTTAGGGGCCGGAGGGTCCGAGCAGTACTTC
NA TRBJ1-1 NA TRBV28 CASSLQPGLRNTEAFF TGTGCCAGCAGTTTACAACCGGGACTAAGGAACACTGAAGCTTTCTTT
TRBD2 TRBJ2-7 NA TRBV6-1 CASSELAGGRSYEQYF TGTGCCAGCAGTGAACTAGCGGGAGGACGCTCCTACGAGCAGTACTTC
TRBD1 TRBJ1-4 NA TRBV10-3 CAIGTGDSLFF TGTGCCATAGGGACGGGGGACAGCCTGTTTTTT
NA TRBJ1-2 NA TRBV4-3 CASSPHGNYGYTF TGCGCCAGCAGCCCCCACGGTAACTATGGCTACACCTTC
TRBD1 TRBJ2-7 NA TRBV27 CASSPHGQGVPYEQYF TGTGCCAGCAGTCCCCATGGACAGGGGGTCCCCTACGAGCAGTACTTC
TRBD1 TRBJ2-6 NA TRBV10-3 CAISDAVPTGSSGANVLTF TGTGCCATCAGCGACGCCGTACCGACAGGGAGCTCTGGGGCCAACGTCCTGACTTTC
NA TRBJ1-4 NA TRBV7-2 CASSPGPVGEKLFF TGTGCCAGCAGCCCGGGGCCCGTGGGTGAAAAACTGTTTTTT
NA TRBJ1-1 NA TRBV27 CASSQVYTTPDTEAFF TGTGCCAGCTCTCAGGTTTATACTACTCCGGACACTGAAGCTTTCTTT
NA TRBJ1-1 NA TRBV7-9 CASSLASAGKTEAFF TGTGCCAGCAGCTTAGCGTCAGCAGGGAAGACTGAAGCTTTCTTT
TRBD1 TRBJ2-5 NA TRBV5-1 CASSLFGTGGPGETQYF TGCGCCAGCAGCTTGTTCGGGACAGGGGGTCCAGGGGAGACCCAGTACTTC
NA TRBJ1-2 NA TRBV15 CATSRARGFMDYGYTF TGTGCCACCAGCAGAGCTCGGGGGTTTATGGACTATGGCTACACCTTC
NA TRBJ2-2 NA TRBV9 CASGVSVPNTGELFF TGTGCCAGCGGTGTGTCTGTCCCGAACACCGGGGAGCTGTTTTTT
NA TRBJ1-2 NA TRBV4-3 CASSQEIGGYYGYTF TGCGCCAGCAGCCAAGAGATCGGCGGATACTATGGCTACACCTTC
TRBD2 TRBJ2-3 NA TRBV4-2 CASSQQGSRSGSPDTQYF TGTGCCAGCAGCCAACAGGGGTCACGGAGCGGGAGCCCAGATACGCAGTATTTT
TRBD2 TRBJ2-3 NA TRBV5-1 CASSWTSGGATDTQYF TGCGCCAGCAGCTGGACTAGCGGAGGGGCGACAGATACGCAGTATTTT
NA TRBJ1-1 NA TRBV7-2 CASSLAGATEAFF TGTGCCAGCAGCTTAGCAGGGGCTACTGAAGCTTTCTTT
NA TRBJ2-1 NA TRBV15 CATSRDRGNYNEQFF TGTGCCACCAGCAGAGATCGAGGGAATTACAATGAGCAGTTCTTC
TRBD1 TRBJ2-2 NA TRBV19 CASSIWGTGSSRRELFF TGTGCCAGTAGTATATGGGGGACAGGGTCTTCGAGGCGGGAGCTGTTTTTT
TRBD1 TRBJ1-1 NA TRBV11-1 CASSRSGQAPNTEAFF TGTGCCAGCAGCCGATCCGGACAGGCTCCTAACACTGAAGCTTTCTTT